This record looks at one T cell receptor beta chain sequence and its context. What it recognizes is unknown. Sequencing used immunoSEQ multiplex PCR; TCRdb keeps in-frame clones, though not all of them. The table lists 75,000 to 90,000 clones, just under 95% of them singletons. This record belongs to a study of OX40 agonist ivuxolimab in advanced cancers. Study overall: Aged 23 to 79 with a mean of about 60 years, they were under 85% male. Study conclusions and caveats: Antigen specificity was not determined for the expanded peripheral T cells. Some nonresponders likewise displayed low normalized T-cell clonal expansion. Expanded clones were, on average, more numerous in CD8+ T cells than in CD4+.

The starting material was CD4+ or CD8+ T cells sorted from blood, obtained in a trial of the OX40 agonist ivuxolimab. The receptor comes from an adult with an advanced solid tumor such as melanoma, head and neck, liver or kidney cancer.

For the CDR3, the DNA is TGTGCCAGTAGTAATCGACGGTCTGGAAACACCATATATTTT. Translation gives CASSNRRSGNTIYF. The J gene is TRBJ1-3, the V gene TRBV19, with no clear D. The V and J ends lost 4 bases and 1 base respectively, with 8 bases between them. This CDR3 is 14 amino acids long. Germline assignment: CDR1 LNHDA and CDR2 SQIVND (reference sequence).